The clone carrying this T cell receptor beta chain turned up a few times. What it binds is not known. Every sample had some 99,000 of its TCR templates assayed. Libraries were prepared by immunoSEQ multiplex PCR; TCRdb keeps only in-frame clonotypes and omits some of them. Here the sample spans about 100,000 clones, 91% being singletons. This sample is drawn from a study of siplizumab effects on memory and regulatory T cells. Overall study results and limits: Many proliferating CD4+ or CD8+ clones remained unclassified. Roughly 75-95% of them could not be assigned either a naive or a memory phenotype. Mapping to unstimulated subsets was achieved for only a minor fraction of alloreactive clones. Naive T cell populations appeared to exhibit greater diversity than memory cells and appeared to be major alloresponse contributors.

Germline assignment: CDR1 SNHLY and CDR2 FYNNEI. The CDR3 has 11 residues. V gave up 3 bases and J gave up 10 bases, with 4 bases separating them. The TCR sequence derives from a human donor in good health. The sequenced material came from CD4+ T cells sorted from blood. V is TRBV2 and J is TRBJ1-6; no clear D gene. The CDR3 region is CASSERSPLHF. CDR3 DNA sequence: TGTGCCAGCAGTGAGAGGTCACCCCTCCACTTT.